This TCR beta chain originates from a study of shared clonotypes between healthy human individuals. Study-wide context: Sampling drew on donors who were a couple of women and a few men aged 18 to 49. Findings of the study overall: Sampling covered nothing but blood. Tissue TCR repertoires likely differ from those found in blood. Donors were few, which limited the genetic and exposure-history diversity represented.

Profiled with immunoSEQ multiplex PCR; TCRdb holds only in-frame clones, not every one. Of around 650,000 clones listed, 90% to 97% were seen once; the top ten hold less than 0.13%. Trimming took 5 bases from V and 5 from J, leaving 16 bases between them. CDR1 and CDR2 from the germline V gene are SEHNR and FQNEAQ (reference sequence). The CDR3 has 14 residues. In the naive CD8 group, cells lacked CD45RO and were positively selected for CCR7, so terminally differentiated effector memory CD45RA+ cells were left out. On this clone itself: The antigen remains unidentified.

The sample consisted of naive CD8+ T cells sorted from blood. The receptor was isolated from a woman aged 25 to 39 in good health. The chain combines TRBV7-9 with TRBJ2-7; D possibly corresponds to TRBD2 (5 bases). The CDR3: CASSPVRGPDEQYF. Here the CDR3 DNA reads TGTGCCAGCAGCCCCGTCCGAGGGCCTGACGAGCAGTACTTC. The full variable domain, in which reference TRBV7-9 and TRBJ2-7 provide the parts outside the CDR3, is DTGVSQNPRHKITKRGQNVTFRCDPISEHNRLYWYRQTLGQGPEFLTYFQNEAQLEKSRLLSDRFSAERPKGSFSTLEIQRTEQGDSAMYLCASSPVRGPDEQYFGPGTRLTVT.